Listed below are T cell receptor beta chains from one sample, sequenced in a study of control samples from healthy donors and cancer patients. Clones were read by immunoSEQ multiplex PCR, and TCRdb kept only the in-frame ones, dropping some. The table includes 150,000 or so clones, approximately 92% detected once. The sequenced sample consisted of blood. Source of these receptors: a man aged 35-49 years in good health. The CDR3 runs from the conserved cysteine through the conserved F or W. D genes are given only for firm matches. For some rows the clone size is stated as once, few or many, or as a class when expanded; others skip it.

V	size	D	J	CDR3	DNA
TRBV29-1	.	TRBD1	TRBJ2-3	CSVEGRDSTMDTQYF	TGCAGCGTTGAAGGTCGGGACAGCACGATGGATACGCAGTATTTT
TRBV7-9	.	.	TRBJ1-1	CASSLGHRVNTEAFF	TGTGCCAGCAGCTTAGGACACAGGGTAAACACTGAAGCTTTCTTT
TRBV20-1	.	.	TRBJ2-7	CSATDRRDYEQYF	TGCAGTGCTACTGACAGGCGAGACTACGAGCAGTACTTC
TRBV7-3	.	.	TRBJ2-3	CASSPTSGIRADTQYF	TGTGCCAGCAGCCCTACCTCGGGGATTCGGGCAGATACGCAGTATTTT
TRBV9	.	.	TRBJ2-7	CASSAEPSYEQYF	TGTGCCAGCAGCGCCGAACCCTCCTACGAGCAGTACTTC
TRBV30	.	.	TRBJ1-6	CAWSVLSPPGSRSPLHF	TGTGCCTGGAGTGTACTATCCCCCCCTGGAAGTCGGTCACCCCTCCACTTT
TRBV5-5	.	.	TRBJ1-5	CASSVGSGQPQHF	TGTGCCAGCAGCGTGGGGTCGGGTCAGCCCCAGCATTTT
TRBV4-1	.	.	TRBJ2-3	CASSQEAPGANTDTQYF	TGCGCCAGCAGCCAAGAAGCCCCGGGGGCCAACACAGATACGCAGTATTTT
TRBV7-3	.	TRBD1	TRBJ1-2	CASSFYQGAYGYTF	TGTGCCAGCAGCTTTTACCAGGGGGCGTACGGCTACACCTTC
TRBV7-9	once	.	TRBJ2-1	CASSPRTRGQFF	TGTGCCAGCAGCCCGCGGACCCGCGGGCAGTTCTTC
TRBV5-1	.	.	TRBJ2-2	CASSLLGTNTGELFF	TGCGCCAGCAGCTTGTTGGGGACTAACACCGGGGAGCTGTTTTTT
TRBV28	.	.	TRBJ2-7	CASSLVAQTYEQYF	TGTGCCAGCAGTTTGGTAGCGCAGACCTACGAGCAGTACTTC
TRBV12-3/TRBV12-4	.	TRBD1	TRBJ1-2	CASRQGNYGYTF	TGTGCCAGCAGACAGGGGAACTATGGCTACACCTTC
TRBV15	.	.	TRBJ1-1	CATSQDPRRATEAFF	TGTGCCACCAGCCAAGACCCCAGGAGGGCTACTGAAGCTTTCTTT
TRBV2	.	.	TRBJ2-2	CASKGVFTGELFF	TGTGCTTCCAAGGGGGTGTTCACCGGGGAGCTGTTTTTT
TRBV4-2	.	.	TRBJ2-1	CASSPPTRVSYNEQFF	TGTGCCAGCAGCCCCCCGACCCGGGTTTCCTACAATGAGCAGTTCTTC